This section outlines one T cell receptor beta chain sequence together with its context. The target antigen is unknown. The data stem from a study of cytomegalovirus exposure and HLA in healthy donors. Use of 60 Vbeta and 13 Jbeta primers characterized the PCR. TCRdb's table, derived via immunoSEQ multiplex PCR, lists solely in-frame clones and lacks some. The table lists under 200,000 clones, roughly 84% of them singletons. Germline CDR1 is SGHRS and CDR2 is YFSETQ. The CDR3 consists of 16 residues. V was cut by 1 base and J by 4 bases, with 18 bases left in between. Findings of the study overall: Some TCR beta chains (over 150 of them) were listed as cytomegalovirus-associated.

Healthy individuals who donated bone marrow served as the donors. This chain uses TRBV5-1 with TRBJ2-7, with unresolved D. The sample consisted of PBMCs. This sequence originates from a man aged 30-40 years in good health and CMV-seronegative. CDR3 bases: TGCGCCAGCAGCTTGTTGCCGGCTGGTCAGGTGTACGAGCAGTACTTC. Residues: CASSLLPAGQVYEQYF.